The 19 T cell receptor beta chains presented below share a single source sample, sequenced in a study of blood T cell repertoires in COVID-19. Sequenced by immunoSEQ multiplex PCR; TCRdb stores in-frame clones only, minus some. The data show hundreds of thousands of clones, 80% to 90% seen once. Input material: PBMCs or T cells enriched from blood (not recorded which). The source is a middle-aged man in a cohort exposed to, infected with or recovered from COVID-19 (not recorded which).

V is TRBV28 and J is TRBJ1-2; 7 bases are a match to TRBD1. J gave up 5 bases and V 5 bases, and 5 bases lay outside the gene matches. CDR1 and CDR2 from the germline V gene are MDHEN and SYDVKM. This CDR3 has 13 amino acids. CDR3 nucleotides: TGTGCCAGCAGTAACCAGGGGGGATATGGCTACACCTTC. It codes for CASSNQGGYGYTF.

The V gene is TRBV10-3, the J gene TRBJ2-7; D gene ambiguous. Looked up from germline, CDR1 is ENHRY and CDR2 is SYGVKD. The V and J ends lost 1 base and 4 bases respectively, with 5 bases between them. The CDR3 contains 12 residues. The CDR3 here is CAISEFVYEQYF. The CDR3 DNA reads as TGTGCCATCAGTGAGTTTGTATACGAGCAGTACTTC.

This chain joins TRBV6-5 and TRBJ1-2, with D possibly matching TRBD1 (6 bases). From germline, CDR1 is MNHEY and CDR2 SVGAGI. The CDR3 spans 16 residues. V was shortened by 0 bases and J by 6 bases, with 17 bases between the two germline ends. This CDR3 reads CASSYSPNPRQDGYTF. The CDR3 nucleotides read TGTGCCAGCAGTTACTCCCCTAATCCCCGACAGGATGGCTACACCTTC.

Written as DNA, the CDR3 is TGTGCCAGCAGCCTAATAGTCACCGGGGAGCTGTTTTTT. This gives the protein CASSLIVTGELFF. V and J are TRBV14 and TRBJ2-2; D remains ambiguous. Germline lookup yields CDR1 SGHDN and CDR2 FVKESK. V lost 4 bases and J 4 bases, leaving 7 bases between the germline ends. The CDR3 length is 13 residues.

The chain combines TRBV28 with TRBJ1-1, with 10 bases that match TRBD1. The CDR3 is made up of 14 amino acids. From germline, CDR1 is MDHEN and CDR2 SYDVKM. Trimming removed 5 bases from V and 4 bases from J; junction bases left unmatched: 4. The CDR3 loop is CASSPGQGSTEAFF. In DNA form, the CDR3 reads TGTGCCAGCAGTCCGGGACAGGGGTCCACTGAAGCTTTCTTT.

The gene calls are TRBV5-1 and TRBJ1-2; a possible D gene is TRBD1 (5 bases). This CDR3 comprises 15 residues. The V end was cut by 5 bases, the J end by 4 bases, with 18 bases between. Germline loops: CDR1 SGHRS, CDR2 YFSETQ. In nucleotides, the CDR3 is TGCGCCAGCAGGTCAGGGTTTCCCCCTCGCTATGGCTACACCTTC. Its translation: CASRSGFPPRYGYTF. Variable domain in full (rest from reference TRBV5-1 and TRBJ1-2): KAGVTQTPRYLIKTRGQQVTLSCSPISGHRSVSWYQQTPGQGLQFLFEYFSETQRNKGNFPGRFSGRQFSNSRSEMNVSTLELGDSALYLCASRSGFPPRYGYTFGSGTRLTVV.

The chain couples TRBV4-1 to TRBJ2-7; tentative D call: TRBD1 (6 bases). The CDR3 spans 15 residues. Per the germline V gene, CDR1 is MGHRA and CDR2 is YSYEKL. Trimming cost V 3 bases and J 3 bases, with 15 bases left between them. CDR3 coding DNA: TGCGCCAGCAGCCAGGTAACAGGGTTCCGCTACGAGCAGTACTTC. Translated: CASSQVTGFRYEQYF.

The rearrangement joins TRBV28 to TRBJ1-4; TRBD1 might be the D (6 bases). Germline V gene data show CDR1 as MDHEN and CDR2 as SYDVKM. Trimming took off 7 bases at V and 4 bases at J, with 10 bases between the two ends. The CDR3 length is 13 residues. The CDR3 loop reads CASTGQINEKLFF. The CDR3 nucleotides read TGTGCCAGCACTGGACAGATTAATGAAAAACTGTTTTTT.

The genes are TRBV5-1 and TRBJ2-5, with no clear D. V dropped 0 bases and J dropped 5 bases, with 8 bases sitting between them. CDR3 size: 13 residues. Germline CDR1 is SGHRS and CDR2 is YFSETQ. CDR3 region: CASSLGHSETQYF. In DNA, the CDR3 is TGCGCCAGCAGCTTGGGACATTCGGAGACCCAGTACTTC.

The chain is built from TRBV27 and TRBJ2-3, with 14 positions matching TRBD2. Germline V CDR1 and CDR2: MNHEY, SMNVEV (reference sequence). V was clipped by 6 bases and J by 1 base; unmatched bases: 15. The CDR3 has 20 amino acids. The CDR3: CASSLKTGTSGRWGTDTQYF. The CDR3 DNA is TGTGCCAGCAGCCTAAAAACAGGGACTAGCGGGAGATGGGGCACAGATACGCAGTATTTT.

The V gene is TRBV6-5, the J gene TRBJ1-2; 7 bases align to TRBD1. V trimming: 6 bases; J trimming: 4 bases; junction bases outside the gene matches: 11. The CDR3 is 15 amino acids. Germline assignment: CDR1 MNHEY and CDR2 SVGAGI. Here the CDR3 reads CASRVETGRVYGYTF. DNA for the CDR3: TGTGCCAGCAGAGTCGAGACAGGGCGGGTCTATGGCTACACCTTC.

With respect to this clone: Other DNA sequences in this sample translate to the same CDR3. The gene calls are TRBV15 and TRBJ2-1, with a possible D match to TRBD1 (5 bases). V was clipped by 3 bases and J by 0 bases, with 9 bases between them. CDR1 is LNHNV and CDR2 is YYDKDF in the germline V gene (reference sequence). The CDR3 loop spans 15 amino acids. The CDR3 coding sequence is TGTGCCACCAGCAGGGGTGGGGCCTCCTACAATGAGCAGTTCTTC. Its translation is CATSRGGASYNEQFF.

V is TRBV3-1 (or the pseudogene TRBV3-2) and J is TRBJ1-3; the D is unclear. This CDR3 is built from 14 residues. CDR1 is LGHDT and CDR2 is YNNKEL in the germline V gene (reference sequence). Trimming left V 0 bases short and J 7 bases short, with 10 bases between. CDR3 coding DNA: TGTGCCAGCAGCCAAGATATTTCGGGGAACACCATATATTTT. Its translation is CASSQDISGNTIYF.

The chain's CDR3 is CARTPAGNQPQHF. CDR3 coding DNA: TGTGCCAGGACCCCGGCGGGCAATCAGCCCCAGCATTTT. This chain links TRBV14 with TRBJ1-5; no clear D. CDR3 length: 13 amino acids. Germline CDR1 is SGHDN and CDR2 is FVKESK. V was clipped by 9 bases and J by 2 bases, with 11 bases between them.

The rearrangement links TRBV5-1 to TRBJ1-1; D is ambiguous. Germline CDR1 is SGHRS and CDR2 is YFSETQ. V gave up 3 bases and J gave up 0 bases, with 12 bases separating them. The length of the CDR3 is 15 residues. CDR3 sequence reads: CASSSTITLNTEAFF. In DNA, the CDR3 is TGCGCCAGCAGCTCCACAATAACACTGAACACTGAAGCTTTCTTT.

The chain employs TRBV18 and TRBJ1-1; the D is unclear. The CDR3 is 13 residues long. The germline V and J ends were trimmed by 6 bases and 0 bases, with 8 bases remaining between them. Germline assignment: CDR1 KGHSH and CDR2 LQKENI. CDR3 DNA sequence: TGTGCCAGCTCGCATGACTTGAACACTGAAGCTTTCTTT. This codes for CASSHDLNTEAFF.

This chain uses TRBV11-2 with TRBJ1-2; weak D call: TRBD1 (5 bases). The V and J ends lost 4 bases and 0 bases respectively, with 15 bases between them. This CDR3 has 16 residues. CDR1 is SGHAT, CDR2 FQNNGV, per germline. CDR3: CASSYSGTGANYGYTF. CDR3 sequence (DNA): TGTGCCAGCAGCTACTCCGGGACGGGAGCTAACTATGGCTACACCTTC.

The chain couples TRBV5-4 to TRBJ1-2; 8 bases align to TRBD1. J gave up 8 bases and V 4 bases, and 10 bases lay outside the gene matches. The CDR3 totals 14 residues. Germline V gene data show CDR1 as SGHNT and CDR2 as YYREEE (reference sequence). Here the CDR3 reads CASSLRQGRVGYTF. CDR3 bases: TGTGCCAGCAGCCTTCGACAGGGGAGGGTGGGCTACACCTTC. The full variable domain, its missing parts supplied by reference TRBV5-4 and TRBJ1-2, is ETGVTQSPTHLIKTRGQQVTLRCSSQSGHNTVSWYQQALGQGPQFIFQYYREEENGRGNFPPRFSGLQFPNYSSELNVNALELDDSALYLCASSLRQGRVGYTFGSGTRLTVV.

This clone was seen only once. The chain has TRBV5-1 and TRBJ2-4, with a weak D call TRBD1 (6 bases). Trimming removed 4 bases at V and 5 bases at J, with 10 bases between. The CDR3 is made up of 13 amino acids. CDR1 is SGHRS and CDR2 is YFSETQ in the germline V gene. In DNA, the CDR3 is TGCGCCAGCAGCCTCGCAGGGGAAAACATTCAGTACTTC. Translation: CASSLAGENIQYF.